The subject of this entry is one T cell receptor (beta chain). Enrolment of Seattle patients took place during active infection, and they were followed longitudinally. This specimen comes from a study of blood T cell repertoires in COVID-19. Study-level information: Sources were T cells, B-cell-depleted T cells, or PBMCs; the material itself was cDNA or gDNA.

Authors' processing steps: Amplified reference gene primers provided the basis for estimating nucleated cell counts. Libraries were prepared by immunoSEQ multiplex PCR; TCRdb keeps only in-frame clonotypes and omits some of them. Clone size and the V and J calls come from that table; the DNA yielded D and trimming. The table lists 150,000 or so clones, 70% to 90% of them singletons. Unmatched junction bases numbered 12, after V lost 5 bases and J lost 6 bases. The germline V gene has CDR1 LGHNA and CDR2 YSLEER. CDR3 size: 15 residues. J is TRBJ1-1 and V is TRBV4-3, with 7 bases aligning to TRBD1. This clonotype was sampled from a man between 60 and 70 years old with COVID-19, enrolled during active disease. Sequenced sample: peripheral blood. CDR3 residues: CASSFQRQGSPEAFF. The CDR3 DNA reads TGCGCCAGCAGCTTCCAACGACAGGGAAGCCCTGAAGCTTTCTTT.